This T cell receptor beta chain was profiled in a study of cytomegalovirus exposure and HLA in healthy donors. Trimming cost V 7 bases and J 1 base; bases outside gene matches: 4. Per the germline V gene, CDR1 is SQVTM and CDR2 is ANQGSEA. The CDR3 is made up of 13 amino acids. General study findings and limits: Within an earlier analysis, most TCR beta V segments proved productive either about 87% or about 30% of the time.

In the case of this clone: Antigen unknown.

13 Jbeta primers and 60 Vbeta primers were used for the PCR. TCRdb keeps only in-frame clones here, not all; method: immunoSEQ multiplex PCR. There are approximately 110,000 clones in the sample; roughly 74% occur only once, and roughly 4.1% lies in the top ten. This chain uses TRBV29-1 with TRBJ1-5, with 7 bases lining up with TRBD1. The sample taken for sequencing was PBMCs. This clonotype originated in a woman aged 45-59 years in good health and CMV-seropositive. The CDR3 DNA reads TGCAGCGCCCGGACAGGCAGCAATCAGCCCCAGCATTTT. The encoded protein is CSARTGSNQPQHF.